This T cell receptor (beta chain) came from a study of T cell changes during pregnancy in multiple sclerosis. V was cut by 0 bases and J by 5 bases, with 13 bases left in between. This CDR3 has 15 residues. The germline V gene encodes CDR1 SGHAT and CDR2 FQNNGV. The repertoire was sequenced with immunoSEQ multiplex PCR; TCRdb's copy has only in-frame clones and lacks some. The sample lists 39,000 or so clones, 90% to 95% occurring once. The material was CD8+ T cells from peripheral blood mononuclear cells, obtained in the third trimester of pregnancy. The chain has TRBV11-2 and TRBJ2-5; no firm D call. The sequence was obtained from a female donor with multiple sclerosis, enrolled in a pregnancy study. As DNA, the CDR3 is TGTGCCAGCAGCTTAGATCGGCAGCGATGGGAGACCCAGTACTTC. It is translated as CASSLDRQRWETQYF.